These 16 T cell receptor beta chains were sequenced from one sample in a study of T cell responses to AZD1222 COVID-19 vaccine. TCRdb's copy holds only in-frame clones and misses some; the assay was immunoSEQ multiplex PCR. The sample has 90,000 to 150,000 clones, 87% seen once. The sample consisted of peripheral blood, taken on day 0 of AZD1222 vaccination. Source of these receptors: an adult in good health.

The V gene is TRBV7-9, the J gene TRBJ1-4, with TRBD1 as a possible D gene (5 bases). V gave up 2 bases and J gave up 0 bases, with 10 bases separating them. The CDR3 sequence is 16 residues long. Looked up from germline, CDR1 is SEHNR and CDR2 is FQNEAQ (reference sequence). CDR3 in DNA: TGTGCCAGCAGCTTAATTGGGGGTGCAACTAATGAAAAACTGTTTTTT. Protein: CASSLIGGATNEKLFF.

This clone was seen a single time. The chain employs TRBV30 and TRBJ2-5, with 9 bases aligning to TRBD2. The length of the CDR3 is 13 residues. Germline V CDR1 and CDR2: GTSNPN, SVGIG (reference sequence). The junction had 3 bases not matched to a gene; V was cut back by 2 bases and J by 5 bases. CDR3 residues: CAWSLAGAETQYF. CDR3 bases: TGTGCCTGGAGTTTAGCGGGAGCGGAGACCCAGTACTTC.

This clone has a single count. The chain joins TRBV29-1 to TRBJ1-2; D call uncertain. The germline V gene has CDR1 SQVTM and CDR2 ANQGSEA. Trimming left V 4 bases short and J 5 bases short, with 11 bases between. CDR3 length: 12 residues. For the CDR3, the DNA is TGCAGCGTTGGTGTCAGCAGTTATGGCTACACCTTC. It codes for CSVGVSSYGYTF.

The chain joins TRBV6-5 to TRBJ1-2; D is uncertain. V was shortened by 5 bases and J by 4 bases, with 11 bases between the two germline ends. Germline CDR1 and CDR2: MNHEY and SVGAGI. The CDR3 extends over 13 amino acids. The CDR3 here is CASSQAGSYGYTF. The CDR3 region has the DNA TGTGCCAGCAGTCAGGCAGGCAGCTATGGCTACACCTTC.

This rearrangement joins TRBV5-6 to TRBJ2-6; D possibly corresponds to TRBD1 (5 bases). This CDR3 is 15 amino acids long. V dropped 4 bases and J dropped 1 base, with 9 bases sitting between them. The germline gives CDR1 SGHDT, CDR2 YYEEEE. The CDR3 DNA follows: TGTGCCAGCAGCGAAGGGGTTTCTGGGGCCAACGTCCTGACTTTC. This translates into CASSEGVSGANVLTF. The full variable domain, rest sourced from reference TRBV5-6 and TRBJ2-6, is DAGVTQSPTHLIKTRGQQVTLRCSPKSGHDTVSWYQQALGQGPQFIFQYYEEEERQRGNFPDRFSGHQFPNYSSELNVNALLLGDSALYLCASSEGVSGANVLTFGAGSRLTVL.

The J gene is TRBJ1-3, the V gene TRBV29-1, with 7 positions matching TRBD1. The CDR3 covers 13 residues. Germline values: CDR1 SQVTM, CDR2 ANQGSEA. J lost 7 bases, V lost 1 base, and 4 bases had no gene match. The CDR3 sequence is CSVEGQGGNTIYF. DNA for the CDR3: TGCAGCGTTGAAGGACAGGGAGGGAACACCATATATTTT.

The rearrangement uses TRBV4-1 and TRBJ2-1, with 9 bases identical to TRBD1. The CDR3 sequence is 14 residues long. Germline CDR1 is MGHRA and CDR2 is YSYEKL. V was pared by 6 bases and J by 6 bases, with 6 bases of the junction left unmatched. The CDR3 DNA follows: TGCGCCAGCAGTAGGACAGGGGATTTCAATGAGCAGTTCTTC. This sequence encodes CASSRTGDFNEQFF.

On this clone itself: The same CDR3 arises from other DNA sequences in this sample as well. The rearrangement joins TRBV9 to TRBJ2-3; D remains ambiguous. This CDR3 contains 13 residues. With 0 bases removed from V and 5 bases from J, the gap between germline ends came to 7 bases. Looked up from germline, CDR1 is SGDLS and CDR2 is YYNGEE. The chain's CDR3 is CASSVVVGDTQYF. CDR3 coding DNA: TGTGCCAGCAGCGTAGTTGTGGGAGATACGCAGTATTTT.

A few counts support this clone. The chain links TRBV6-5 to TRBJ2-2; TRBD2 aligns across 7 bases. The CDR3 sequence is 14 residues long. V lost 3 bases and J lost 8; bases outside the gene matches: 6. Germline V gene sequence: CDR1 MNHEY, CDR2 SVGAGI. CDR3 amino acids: CASSYDSGTGELFF. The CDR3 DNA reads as TGTGCCAGCAGTTATGACAGCGGGACGGGGGAGCTGTTTTTT.

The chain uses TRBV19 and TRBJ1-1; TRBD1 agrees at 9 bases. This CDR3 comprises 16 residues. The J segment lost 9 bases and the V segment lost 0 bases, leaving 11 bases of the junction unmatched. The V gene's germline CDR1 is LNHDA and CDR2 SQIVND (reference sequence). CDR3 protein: CASSIESGTGTDKAFF. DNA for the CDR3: TGTGCCAGTAGTATAGAGTCCGGGACAGGGACGGATAAAGCTTTCTTT.

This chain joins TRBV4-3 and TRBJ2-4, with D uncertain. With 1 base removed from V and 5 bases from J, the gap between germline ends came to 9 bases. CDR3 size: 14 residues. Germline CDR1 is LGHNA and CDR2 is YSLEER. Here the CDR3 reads CASSQVARENIQYF. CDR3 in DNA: TGCGCCAGCAGCCAAGTAGCCAGAGAAAACATTCAGTACTTC.

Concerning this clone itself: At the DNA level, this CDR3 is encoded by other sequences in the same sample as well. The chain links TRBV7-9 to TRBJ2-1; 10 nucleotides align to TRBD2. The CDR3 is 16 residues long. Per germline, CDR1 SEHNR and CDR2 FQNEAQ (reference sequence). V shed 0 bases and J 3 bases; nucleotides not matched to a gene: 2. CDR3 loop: CASSLALAGVYNEQFF. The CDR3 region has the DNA TGTGCCAGCAGCTTAGCCCTAGCGGGAGTCTACAATGAGCAGTTCTTC.

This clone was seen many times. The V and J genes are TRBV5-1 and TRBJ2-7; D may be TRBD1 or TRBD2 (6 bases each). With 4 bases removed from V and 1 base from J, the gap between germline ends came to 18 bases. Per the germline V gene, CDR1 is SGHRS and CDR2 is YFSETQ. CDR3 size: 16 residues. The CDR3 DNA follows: TGCGCCAGCAGCGAAAGCCATACGGGGGCGTCCTACGAGCAGTACTTC. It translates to CASSESHTGASYEQYF.

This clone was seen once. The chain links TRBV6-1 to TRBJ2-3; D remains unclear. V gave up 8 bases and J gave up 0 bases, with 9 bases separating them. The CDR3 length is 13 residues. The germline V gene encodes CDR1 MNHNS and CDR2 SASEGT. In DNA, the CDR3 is TGTGCCAGCGTGAGAGATAGCACAGATACGCAGTATTTT. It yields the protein CASVRDSTDTQYF.

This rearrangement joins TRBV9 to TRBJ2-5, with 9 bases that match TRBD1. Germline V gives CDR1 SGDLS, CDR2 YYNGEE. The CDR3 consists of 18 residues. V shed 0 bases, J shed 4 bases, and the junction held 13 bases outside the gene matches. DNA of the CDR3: TGTGCCAGCAGCGTAGCTAGGACAGGGGCCTTATCCAGAGAGACCCAGTACTTC. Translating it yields CASSVARTGALSRETQYF.

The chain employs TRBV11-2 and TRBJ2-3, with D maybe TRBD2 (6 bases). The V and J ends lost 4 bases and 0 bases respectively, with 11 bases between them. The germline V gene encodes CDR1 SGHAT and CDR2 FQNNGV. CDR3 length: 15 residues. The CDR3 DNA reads TGTGCCAGCAGCTCCCAGCGGGCGAGCACAGATACGCAGTATTTT. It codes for CASSSQRASTDTQYF.